The clone carrying this TCR beta chain was detected only a few times. The target antigen is unknown. The data originate from a study of cytotoxic CD8 clonotypes in ibrutinib-treated CLL. At the level of the study: Response samples were taken after a median of approximately 12 months on treatment, range 6 to 36. Samples yielded averages of about 250,000 productive templates and roughly 91,000 productive rearrangements.

Study-wide findings and caveats: Public clonotypes were uncommon and contracted or stayed stable on treatment. Clonality increased with ibrutinib response but returned toward baseline at progression.

Deletions cut 5 bases from V and 0 bases from J, with 22 bases between. The CDR3 covers 18 residues. Germline V gives CDR1 SGHVS, CDR2 FQNEAQ. Clones were sequenced by immunoSEQ multiplex PCR, and TCRdb holds only the in-frame ones, with some missing. The table lists 250,000 to 350,000 clones, around 77% of them singletons. Sequencing was performed on PBMCs, taken at disease progression, from a patient treated with ibrutinib. The chain couples TRBV7-8 to TRBJ1-1, with D maybe TRBD1 (6 bases). This receptor was identified in a human donor with chronic lymphocytic leukemia. The CDR3 loop is CASSRARGAGGVNTEAFF. The CDR3, as DNA: TGTGCCAGCAGCCGGGCACGGGGGGCCGGGGGGGTGAACACTGAAGCTTTCTTT.